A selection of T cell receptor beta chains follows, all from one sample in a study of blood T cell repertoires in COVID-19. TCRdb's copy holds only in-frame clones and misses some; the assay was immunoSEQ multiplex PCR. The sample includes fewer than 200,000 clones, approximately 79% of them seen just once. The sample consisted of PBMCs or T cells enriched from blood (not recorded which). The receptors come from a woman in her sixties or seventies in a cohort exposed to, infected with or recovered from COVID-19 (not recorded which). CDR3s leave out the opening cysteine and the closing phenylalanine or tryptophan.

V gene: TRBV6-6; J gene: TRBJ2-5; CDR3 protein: ASSREWTGLYQETQY
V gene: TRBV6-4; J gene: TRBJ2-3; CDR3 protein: ASSLRLAGRDTQY
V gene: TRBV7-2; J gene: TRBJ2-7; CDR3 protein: ASSLAWAVSSYEQY
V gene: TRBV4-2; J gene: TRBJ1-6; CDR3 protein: ASSQDGGGVDNSPLH
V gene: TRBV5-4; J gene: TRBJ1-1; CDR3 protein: ASSGGQANTEAF
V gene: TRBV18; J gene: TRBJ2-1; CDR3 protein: ASSPELNEQF
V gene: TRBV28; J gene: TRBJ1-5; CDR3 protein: ASSEGGGQPQH
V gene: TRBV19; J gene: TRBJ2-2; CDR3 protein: ASSISGGTGELF
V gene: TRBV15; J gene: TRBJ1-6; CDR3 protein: ATSKRQGDSPLH
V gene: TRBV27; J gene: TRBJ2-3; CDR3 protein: ASGAGGTDTQY
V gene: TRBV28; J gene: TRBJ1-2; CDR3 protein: ASSPLLSSLNYGYT
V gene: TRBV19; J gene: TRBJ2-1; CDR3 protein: ASSLAGGFNEQF
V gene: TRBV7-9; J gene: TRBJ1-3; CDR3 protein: ASSLAGDRGRSATNTIY
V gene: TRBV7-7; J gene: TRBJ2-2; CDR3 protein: ASSLGPGQLNTGELF
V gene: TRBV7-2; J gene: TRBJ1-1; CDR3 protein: ASSSQANTEAF
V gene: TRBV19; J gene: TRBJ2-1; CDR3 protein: ASSISPREGNEQF
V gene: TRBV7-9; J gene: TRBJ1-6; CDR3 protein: ASSLTGDSPLH
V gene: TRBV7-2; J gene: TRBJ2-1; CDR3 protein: ASSLIGGSGYNEQF
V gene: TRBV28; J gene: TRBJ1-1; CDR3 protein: ASSVYRGTEAF
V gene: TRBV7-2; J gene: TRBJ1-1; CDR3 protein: ASSDLIRTGNTEAF
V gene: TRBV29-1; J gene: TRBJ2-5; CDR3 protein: SVEKSGIGTQY
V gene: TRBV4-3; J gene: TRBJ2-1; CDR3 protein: ASSQDTLADDYNEQF
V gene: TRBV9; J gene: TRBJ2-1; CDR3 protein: ASSVGTTANEQF
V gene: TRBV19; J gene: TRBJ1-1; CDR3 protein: ASTPRGYGANTEAF
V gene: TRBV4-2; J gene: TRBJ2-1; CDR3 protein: ASSPGGVSYNEQF
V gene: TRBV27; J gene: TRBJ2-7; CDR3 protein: ASSLPRRYEQY
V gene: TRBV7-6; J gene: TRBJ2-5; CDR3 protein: ASSLRSGYQETQY
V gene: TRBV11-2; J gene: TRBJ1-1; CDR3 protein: ASSSEGQGVFEAF
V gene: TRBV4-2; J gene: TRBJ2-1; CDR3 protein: ASSQERALEQF
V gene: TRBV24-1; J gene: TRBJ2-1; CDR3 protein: ATSDLGTGGSYEQF
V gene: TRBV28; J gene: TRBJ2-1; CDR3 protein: ASSLLAGGQF
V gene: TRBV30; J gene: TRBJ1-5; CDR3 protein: AWSLGHDQPQH
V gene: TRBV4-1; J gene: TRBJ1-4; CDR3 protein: ASSPGDRGKEKLF
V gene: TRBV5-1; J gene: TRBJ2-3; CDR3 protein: ASSLSGTDTQY
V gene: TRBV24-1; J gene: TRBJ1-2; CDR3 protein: ATSSEAPYGYT
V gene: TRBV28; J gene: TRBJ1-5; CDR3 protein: ASSSTPRVSQPQH
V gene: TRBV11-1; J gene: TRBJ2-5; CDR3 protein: ANSVRGNRGARTQY
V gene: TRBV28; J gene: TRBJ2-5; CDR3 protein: ASSLYPGSETQY
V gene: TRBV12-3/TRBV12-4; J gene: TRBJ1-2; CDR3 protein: ASQTGGSYGYT
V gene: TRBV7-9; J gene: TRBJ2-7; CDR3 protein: ASSLRTGSYEQY
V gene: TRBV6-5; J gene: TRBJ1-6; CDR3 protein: ASSYSPKDRPPLH
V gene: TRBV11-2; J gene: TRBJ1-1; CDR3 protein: ASSLFMRVTEAF
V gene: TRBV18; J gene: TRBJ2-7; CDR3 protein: ASSPQKGDYEQY
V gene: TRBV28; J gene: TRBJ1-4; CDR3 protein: ASSFGTTTNEKLF
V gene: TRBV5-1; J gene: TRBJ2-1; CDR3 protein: ASSLVFLGTGNYNEQF
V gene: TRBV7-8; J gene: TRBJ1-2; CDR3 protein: ASSQQANYGYT
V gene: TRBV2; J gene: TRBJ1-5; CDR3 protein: ASSESGTADQPQH
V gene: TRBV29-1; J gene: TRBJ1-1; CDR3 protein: SVGDSTMNTEAF
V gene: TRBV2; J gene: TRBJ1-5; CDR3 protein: ASGEEGLLLPH
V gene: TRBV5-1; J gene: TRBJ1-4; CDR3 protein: ASSSGQGDEKLF
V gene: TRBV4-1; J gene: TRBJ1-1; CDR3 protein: ASSPPGRSTEAF
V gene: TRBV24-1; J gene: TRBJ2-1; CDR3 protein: ATSAAGQGLIEEQF
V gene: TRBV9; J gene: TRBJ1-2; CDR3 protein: ASSVEVTGGGYGYT